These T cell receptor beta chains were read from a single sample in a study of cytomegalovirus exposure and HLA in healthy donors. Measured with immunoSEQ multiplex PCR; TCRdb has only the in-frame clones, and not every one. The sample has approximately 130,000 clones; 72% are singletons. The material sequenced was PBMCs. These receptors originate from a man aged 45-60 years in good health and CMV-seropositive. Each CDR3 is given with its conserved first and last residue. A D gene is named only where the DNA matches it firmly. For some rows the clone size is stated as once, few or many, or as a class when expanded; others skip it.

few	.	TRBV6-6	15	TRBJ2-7	TGTGCCAGCAGTTCCTCAGGACTAAGTCCCTACGAGCAGTACTTC	CASSSSGLSPYEQYF
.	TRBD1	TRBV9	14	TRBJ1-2	TGTGCCAGCAGCCCGGGACAGGGCAGGCCTGGCTACACCTTC	CASSPGQGRPGYTF
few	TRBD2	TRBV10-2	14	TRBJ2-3	TGCGCCACCCAAGCGGGGACTAGCACAGATACGCAGTATTTT	CATQAGTSTDTQYF
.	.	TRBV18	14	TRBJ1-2	TGTGCCAGCTCACCACCGACAGGTATCTATGGCTACACCTTC	CASSPPTGIYGYTF
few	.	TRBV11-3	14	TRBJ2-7	TGTGCCAGCAGGGGTCGAAGGGGCGGCAACGAGCAGTACTTC	CASRGRRGGNEQYF
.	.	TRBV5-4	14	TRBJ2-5	TGTGCCAGCACCCCTGGGGCCTCGAGAGAGACCCAGTACTTC	CASTPGASRETQYF
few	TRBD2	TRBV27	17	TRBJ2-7	TGTGCCACCTCAAAACCGACAGCGGGAGCGTGGGTGAGGGAGCAGTACTTC	CATSKPTAGAWVREQYF
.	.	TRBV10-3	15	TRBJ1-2	TGTGCCATCAGTGAGCCCGCGAGGGGGACGGATGGCTACACCTTC	CAISEPARGTDGYTF
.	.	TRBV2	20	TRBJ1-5	TGTGCCAGCAGTTGGGCGGGGGTTCGGACAGTATCCCATAGCAATCAGCCCCAGCATTTT	CASSWAGVRTVSHSNQPQHF
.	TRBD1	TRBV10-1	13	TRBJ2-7	TGCGCCAGCAGTCGGGACAGGGGGTACGAGCAGTACTTC	CASSRDRGYEQYF
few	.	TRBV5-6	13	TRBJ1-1	TGTGCCAGCAGCTTGGAGGGAGGCACTGAAGCTTTCTTT	CASSLEGGTEAFF
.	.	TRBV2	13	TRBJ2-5	TGTGCCAGCTCCCCCCGCGGCGGGGAGACCCAGTACTTC	CASSPRGGETQYF
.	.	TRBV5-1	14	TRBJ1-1	TGCGCCAGCAGACGCGGACAGCAAAACACTGAAGCTTTCTTT	CASRRGQQNTEAFF
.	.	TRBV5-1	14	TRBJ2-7	TGCGCCAGCAGCTTGGGACAGACACCCTACGAGCAGTACTTC	CASSLGQTPYEQYF
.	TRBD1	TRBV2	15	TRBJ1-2	TGTGCCAGCAACACACAGGGGGCAGGTAGCTATGGCTACACCTTC	CASNTQGAGSYGYTF
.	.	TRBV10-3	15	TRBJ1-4	TGTGCCATCAGTGAGTCGAACAGATATAATGAAAAACTGTTTTTT	CAISESNRYNEKLFF
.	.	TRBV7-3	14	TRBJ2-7	TGTGCCAGCAGCTTAAATCCAGGAAGCTACGAGCAGTACTTC	CASSLNPGSYEQYF
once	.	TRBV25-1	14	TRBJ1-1	TGTGCCAGCAGTGAATATCCCGGGAACACTGAAGCTTTCTTT	CASSEYPGNTEAFF
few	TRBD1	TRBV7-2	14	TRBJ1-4	TGTGCCAGCAGCTTAGGACAGGGGAATGAAAAACTGTTTTTT	CASSLGQGNEKLFF
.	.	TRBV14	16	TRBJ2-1	TGTGCCAGCAGCCAACAGAGAACTAATACCTACAATGAGCAGTTCTTC	CASSQQRTNTYNEQFF
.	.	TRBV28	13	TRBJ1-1	TGTGCCAGCAGTTGGACAGCGAACACTGAAGCTTTCTTT	CASSWTANTEAFF
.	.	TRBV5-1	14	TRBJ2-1	TGCGCCAGCATCTATCGGGGTCCTTACAATGAGCAGTTCTTC	CASIYRGPYNEQFF
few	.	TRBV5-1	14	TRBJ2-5	TGCGCCAGCAGCCCGAGCGGTGCCCAAGAGACCCAGTACTTC	CASSPSGAQETQYF
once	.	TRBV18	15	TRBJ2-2	TGTGCCAGCTCACCAGAGGCGGGAATTACCGGGGAGCTGTTTTTT	CASSPEAGITGELFF
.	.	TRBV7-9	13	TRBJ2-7	TGTGCCAGCAGCCCCCCCCTCTCCTACGAGCAGTACTTC	CASSPPLSYEQYF
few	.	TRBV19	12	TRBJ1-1	TGTGCCAGTAGTATTCGGAACACTGAAGCTTTCTTT	CASSIRNTEAFF
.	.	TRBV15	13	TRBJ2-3	TGTGCCACCAGCAGCGGGAGTGGAAATACGCAGTATTTT	CATSSGSGNTQYF
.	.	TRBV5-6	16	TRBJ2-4	TGTGCCAGCAGCTTGGGAGGAGAACTAGCCAAAAACATTCAGTACTTC	CASSLGGELAKNIQYF
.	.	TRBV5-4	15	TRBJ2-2	TGTGCCAGCCGTGTCAGGGGTCAGAACACCGGGGAGCTGTTTTTT	CASRVRGQNTGELFF
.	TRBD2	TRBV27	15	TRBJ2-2	TGTGCCAGCAGTTTGGGACTAGCAGACACCGGGGAGCTGTTTTTT	CASSLGLADTGELFF